The table lists the clone carrying this T cell receptor (beta chain) with many counts. Its antigen is not known. The CDR3 has 12 amino acids. V lost 8 bases and J lost 2; bases outside the gene matches: 2. Germline V gives CDR1 MDHEN, CDR2 SYDVKM. Using RNA template, CDR3s of TCR alpha and beta were amplified with iRepertoire arm-PCR. Input was roughly 95-400 ng of tissue mRNA or PBMC total RNA. TCRdb re-derived calls from the multiplex PCR reads in MiXCR, one entry per CDR3 protein. The top ten clones hold 35% of a sample with 110,000 or so distinct CDR3 sequences, 25% to 30% of them seen once. The entry originates in a study of glioma-infiltrating T cells. Study conclusions and caveats: Non-neoplastic patients had below-expected tissue-blood divergence, while all gliomas exceeded expectation. CDR3 overlap between tissue and blood was very small.

This TCR was recovered from a human donor with low-grade glioma or glioblastoma, undergoing nonglioma brain surgery, or in good health (not recorded which). The chain employs TRBV28 and TRBJ1-1; TRBD1 agrees at 7 bases. Sequencing input: glioma tissue, nonneoplastic brain tissue, or PBMCs (not recorded which). The CDR3 reads CASAGGNTEAFF. In DNA form, the CDR3 reads TGTGCCAGCGCAGGGGGAAACACTGAAGCTTTCTTT.